This T cell receptor beta chain was recorded in a study of CD8+CD57+ T cells in acquired aplastic anemia. The template used for profiling TCR beta VDJ and CDR3 was genomic DNA. One entry per CDR3 protein results from TCRdb running MiXCR on the reads. The sample has fewer than 250,000 distinct CDR3 sequences; less than 60% are singletons. Patients who underwent sequencing had shown CD8+CD57+ cell expansion by flow cytometry. Many counts were recorded for this clonotype. The CDR3 contains 16 residues. Germline V gene lookup returns CDR1 MGHRA and CDR2 YSYEKL. The junction had 10 bases not matched to a gene; V was cut back by 3 bases and J by 7 bases.

The rearrangement joins TRBV4-1 to TRBJ1-4; 8 positions match TRBD1. Sequencing was performed on sorted CD4+, CD8+, or CD8+CD57+ T cells (not recorded which) from PBMCs. This clonotype was sampled from a human donor with aplastic anemia. The CDR3 region has the DNA TGCGCCAGCAGCCAGGGCGGGACAGGTCCGAGTGAAAAACTGTTTTTT. Its protein product is CASSQGGTGPSEKLFF.